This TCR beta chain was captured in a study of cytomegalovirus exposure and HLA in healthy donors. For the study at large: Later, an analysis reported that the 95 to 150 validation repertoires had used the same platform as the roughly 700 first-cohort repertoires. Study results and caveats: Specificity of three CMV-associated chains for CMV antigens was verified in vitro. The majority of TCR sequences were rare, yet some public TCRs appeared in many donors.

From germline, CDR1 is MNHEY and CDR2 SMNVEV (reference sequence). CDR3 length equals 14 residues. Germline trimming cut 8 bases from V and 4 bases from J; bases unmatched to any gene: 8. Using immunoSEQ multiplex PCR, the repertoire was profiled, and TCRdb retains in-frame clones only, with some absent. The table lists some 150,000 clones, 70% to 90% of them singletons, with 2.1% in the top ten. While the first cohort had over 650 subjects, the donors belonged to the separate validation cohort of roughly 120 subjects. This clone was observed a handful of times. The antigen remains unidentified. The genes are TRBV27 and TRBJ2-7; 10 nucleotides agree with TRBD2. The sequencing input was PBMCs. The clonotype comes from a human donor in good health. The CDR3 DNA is TGTGCCAGCGGGACCGGGACTAGCGAATACGAGCAGTACTTC. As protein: CASGTGTSEYEQYF.